This entry describes one TCR beta chain. The data were obtained in a study of blood T cell repertoires in COVID-19. Under the authors' procedure: Amplified reference gene primers provided the basis for estimating nucleated cell counts. Data came from immunoSEQ multiplex PCR; TCRdb stores just in-frame clones and leaves some out. That table gives V, J and clone size, and the DNA gave D and trimming. Of some 310,000 clones detected, over 85% appear once; the ten largest clones hold roughly 10%. The CDR3 extends over 14 amino acids. V lost 4 bases and J lost 5, with 14 bases in between. Germline lookup yields CDR1 PRHDT and CDR2 FYEKMQ (reference sequence).

The chain employs TRBV13 and TRBJ2-5; a possible D gene is TRBD2 (5 bases). The sequence came from a woman aged 25-40 years who had recovered from COVID-19. The sample taken for sequencing was PBMCs or T cells enriched from blood (not recorded which). CDR3 in DNA: TGTGCCAGCAGCTCCGCGGAGGATGGGGAGACCCAGTACTTC. It encodes CASSSAEDGETQYF.